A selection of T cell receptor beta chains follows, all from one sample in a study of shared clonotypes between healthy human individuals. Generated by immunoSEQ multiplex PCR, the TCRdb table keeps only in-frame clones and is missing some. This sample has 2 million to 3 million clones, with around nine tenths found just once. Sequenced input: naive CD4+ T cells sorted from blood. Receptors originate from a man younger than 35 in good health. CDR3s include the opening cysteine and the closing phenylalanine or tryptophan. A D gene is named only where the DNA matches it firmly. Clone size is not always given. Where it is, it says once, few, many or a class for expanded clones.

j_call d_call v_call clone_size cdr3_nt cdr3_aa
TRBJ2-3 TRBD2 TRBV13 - TGTGCCAGCAGCCCTAGCGGGGGGGGAAGGGATACGCAGTATTTT CASSPSGGGRDTQYF
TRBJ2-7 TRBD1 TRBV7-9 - TGTGCCAGCAGCCCGAGAGGACAGGAGTCCTACGAGCAGTACTTC CASSPRGQESYEQYF
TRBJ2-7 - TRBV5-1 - TGCGCCAGCAGCTTGGAGCTCGGACTCTACGAGCAGTACTTC CASSLELGLYEQYF
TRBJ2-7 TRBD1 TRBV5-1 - TGCGCCAACACGCGCCGGGACAGGGGGTACGAGCAGTACTTC CANTRRDRGYEQYF
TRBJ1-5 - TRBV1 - TGCACCAGCAGCCAAGATGTCGGGCCAGTCAATCAGCCCCAGCATTTT CTSSQDVGPVNQPQHF
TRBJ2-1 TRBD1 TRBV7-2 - TGTGCCAGCAGCGCCGACAGGGGTGAGCAGTTCTTC CASSADRGEQFF
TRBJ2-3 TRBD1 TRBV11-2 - TGTGCCAGCAGCGTTAGGGCAGGGGGAACAGATACGCAGTATTTT CASSVRAGGTDTQYF
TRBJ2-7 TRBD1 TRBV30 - TGTGCCTCCTCCTGGGACAGCCACTACGAGCAGTACTTC CASSWDSHYEQYF
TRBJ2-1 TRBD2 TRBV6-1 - TGTGCCAGTCCTAGCGGGAGTGGGCCCAATGAGCAGTTCTTC CASPSGSGPNEQFF
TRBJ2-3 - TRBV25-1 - TGTGCCAGCAGTGAAACGAGAGCGGCGAGTGATACGCAGTATTTT CASSETRAASDTQYF
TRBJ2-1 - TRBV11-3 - TGTGCCAGCAGCCCTAACGGCGACGTTGATGAGCAGTTCTTC CASSPNGDVDEQFF
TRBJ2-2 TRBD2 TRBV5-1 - TGCGCCAGCAGCTTCACCGGCGGGGGTGCCGGGGAGCTGTTTTTT CASSFTGGGAGELFF
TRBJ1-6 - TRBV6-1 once TGTGCCAGCTCGTACCCCTATAATTCACCCCTCCACTTT CASSYPYNSPLHF
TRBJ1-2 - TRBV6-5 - TGTGCCAGCAGTAGGACATCTAACTATGGCTACACCTTC CASSRTSNYGYTF
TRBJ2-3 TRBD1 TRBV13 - TGTGCCAGCAGTGGAAGAACAGGGGGCGGATGGGATACGCAGTATTTT CASSGRTGGGWDTQYF
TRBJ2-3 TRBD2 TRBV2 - TGTGCCAGCAACCTACTAGCGGGAGCAGATACGCAGTATTTT CASNLLAGADTQYF
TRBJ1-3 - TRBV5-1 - TGCGCCAGCAGCTTGGACGGCGGAATTGGAAACACCATATATTTT CASSLDGGIGNTIYF
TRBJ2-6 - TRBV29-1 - TGCAGCGTTGAAACAGCGTACTCTGGGGCCAACGTCCTGACTTTC CSVETAYSGANVLTF
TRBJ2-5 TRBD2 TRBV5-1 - TGCGCCAGCAGCCCGGCGGGACTAGAAAATTTCAATTACCAAGAGACCCAGTACTTC CASSPAGLENFNYQETQYF
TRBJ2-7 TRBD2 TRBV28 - TGTGCCAGCAGTTTAACGGTAGCGGGGGAAGGGGAGCAGTACTTC CASSLTVAGEGEQYF
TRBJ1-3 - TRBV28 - TGTGCCAGCAGCCAAGGGGCTGGAAACACCATATATTTT CASSQGAGNTIYF
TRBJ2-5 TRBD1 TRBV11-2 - TGTGCCAGCAGCGCCGGGACAGGGGGTGAGACCCAGTACTTC CASSAGTGGETQYF
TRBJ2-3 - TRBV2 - TGTGCCAGCAGAGCGGACGGAGGGGGGACAGATACGCAGTATTTT CASRADGGGTDTQYF
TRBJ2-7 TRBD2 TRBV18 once TGTGCCAGCTCACCTCCCGGGACTAGCGGCTCCTACGAGCAGTACTTC CASSPPGTSGSYEQYF